This is a list of T cell receptor beta chains from one sample in a study of regulatory T cells in long-lasting Graves disease. TCRdb re-called the multiplex PCR reads with MiXCR, one entry per CDR3 protein. The sample shows about 340,000 distinct CDR3 sequences, around a fifth of them seen only once. Sequences were derived from peripheral blood mononuclear cells (PBMCs), sampled when the disease was refractory, from a patient treated with antithyroid drugs. These receptors all come from a female donor with Graves disease. The CDR3 runs from the conserved cysteine through the conserved F or W. The D gene is left open where the match is weak. For some rows the clone size is stated as once, few or many, or as a class when expanded; others skip it.

>TRBV10-2|few|-|14|TRBJ1-2
CASSGGGGFYGYTF
TGCGCCAGCAGTGGGGGCGGGGGCTTCTATGGCTACACCTTC
>TRBV7-2|many|-|14|TRBJ1-4
CASSLPGSYEKLFF
TGTGCCAGCAGCCTACCCGGGTCATATGAAAAACTGTTTTTT
>TRBV11-2|many|-|16|TRBJ1-1
CASSPRTTNRNTEAFF
TGTGCCAGCAGCCCAAGGACAACGAACCGAAACACTGAAGCTTTCTTT
>TRBV9|many|-|16|TRBJ1-1
CASGSPEGRAYTEAFF
TGTGCCAGCGGTTCTCCCGAGGGGAGGGCGTACACTGAAGCTTTCTTT
>TRBV4-1|few|TRBD1|15|TRBJ2-7
CASSQQGTGTHEQYF
TGCGCCAGCAGCCAGCAAGGGACAGGGACACACGAGCAGTACTTC
>TRBV12-3/TRBV12-4|few|-|17|TRBJ2-2
CASSPRGTVPNTGELFF
TGTGCCAGCAGTCCCCGGGGGACAGTTCCGAACACCGGGGAGCTGTTTTTT
>TRBV20-1|few|TRBD1|17|TRBJ1-5
CSARERYRGTPNQPQHF
TGCAGTGCTAGAGAAAGGTACAGGGGGACCCCCAATCAGCCCCAGCATTTT
>TRBV7-8|many|TRBD2|15|TRBJ2-5
CASSPGLAGVVTQYF
TGTGCCAGCAGCCCAGGACTAGCGGGAGTCGTGACCCAGTACTTC
>TRBV7-3|-|TRBD1|17|TRBJ1-1
CASSFIRTGLPNTEAFF
TGTGCCAGCAGCTTCATTCGGACAGGACTCCCGAACACTGAAGCTTTCTTT
>TRBV7-8|many|-|15|TRBJ1-5
CASSSQGMGNQPQHF
TGTGCCAGCAGCTCACAGGGAATGGGCAATCAGCCCCAGCATTTT
>TRBV6-1|few|-|15|TRBJ2-5
CASSRQPGAKETQYF
TGTGCCAGCAGTAGACAGCCGGGGGCCAAAGAGACCCAGTACTTC
>TRBV7-9|once|-|12|TRBJ2-5
CASSIIQETQYF
TGTGCCAGCAGTATAATACAAGAGACCCAGTACTTC
>TRBV12-3/TRBV12-4|few|TRBD2|16|TRBJ2-1
CASSLVGTSGLNEQFF
TGTGCCAGCAGTTTAGTCGGGACTAGCGGACTAAATGAGCAGTTCTTC
>TRBV12-3/TRBV12-4|many|-|13|TRBJ2-5
CASSPGIDRTQYF
TGTGCCAGCAGTCCGGGGATTGACAGGACCCAGTACTTC
>TRBV28|many|-|14|TRBJ1-2
CASSSLDDLYGYTF
TGTGCCAGCAGCTCCCTGGATGACCTCTATGGCTACACCTTC
>TRBV12-3/TRBV12-4|few|-|13|TRBJ2-7
CASSLGAILEQYF
TGTGCCAGCAGTTTGGGTGCTATATTGGAGCAGTACTTC
>TRBV15|many|TRBD1|15|TRBJ2-3
CATSTRQGPTDTQYF
TGTGCCACCAGCACTAGACAGGGCCCCACAGATACGCAGTATTTT
>TRBV7-9|many|-|12|TRBJ1-1
CASSPANTEAFF
TGTGCCAGCAGCCCAGCTAACACTGAAGCTTTCTTT
>TRBV13|-|-|13|TRBJ2-7
CASSSSPAYEQYF
TGTGCCAGCAGCTCTTCTCCCGCCTACGAGCAGTACTTC
>TRBV20-1|-|TRBD1|13|TRBJ1-2
CSAPGTGFYGYTF
TGCAGTGCTCCCGGGACAGGCTTCTATGGCTACACCTTC
>TRBV28|-|TRBD2|15|TRBJ2-3
CASTPGLAGDTTQYF
TGTGCCAGCACCCCGGGACTAGCGGGAGATACGACGCAGTATTTT
>TRBV20-1|many|-|11|TRBJ2-7
CSAREGREQYF
TGCAGTGCTAGAGAAGGAAGAGAGCAGTACTTC
>TRBV6-2/TRBV6-3|-|-|15|TRBJ1-6
CASSYRGRGNSPLHF
TGTGCCAGCAGTTACAGGGGCAGGGGAAATTCACCCCTCCACTTT
>TRBV12-3/TRBV12-4|many|TRBD1|12|TRBJ1-2
CASSSGGRGYTF
TGTGCCAGCAGTTCAGGGGGGAGAGGCTACACCTTC
>TRBV24-1|few|-|14|TRBJ1-4
CATSDGVHNEKLFF
TGTGCCACCAGTGATGGGGTTCATAATGAAAAACTGTTTTTT
>TRBV19|-|TRBD1|13|TRBJ1-5
CATKDRSNQPQHF
TGTGCCACAAAGGACAGGAGCAATCAGCCCCAGCATTTT
>TRBV28|many|-|14|TRBJ1-5
CASSLLQLNQPQHF
TGTGCCAGCAGTCTCCTCCAACTAAATCAGCCCCAGCATTTT
>TRBV5-8|many|TRBD2|15|TRBJ2-5
CASSRTSGPQETQYF
TGTGCCAGCAGCCGGACTAGCGGACCGCAAGAGACCCAGTACTTC
>TRBV29-1|-|TRBD1|14|TRBJ2-1
CSAEGDRGYNEQFF
TGCAGCGCTGAGGGGGACAGGGGCTACAATGAGCAGTTCTTC
>TRBV7-6|many|TRBD1|16|TRBJ1-1
CASSLSGGGMNTEAFF
TGTGCCAGCAGCTTATCAGGGGGCGGCATGAACACTGAAGCTTTCTTT
>TRBV6-4|few|-|14|TRBJ1-1
CASKTREGGVEAFF
TGTGCCAGCAAGACCAGGGAAGGAGGAGTTGAAGCTTTCTTT
>TRBV11-3|few|TRBD1|15|TRBJ2-2
CASSGQGQYTGELFF
TGTGCCAGCAGCGGACAGGGGCAGTACACCGGGGAGCTGTTTTTT
>TRBV29-1|once|TRBD2|15|TRBJ2-7
CSVVRLAGNSYEQYF
TGCAGCGTAGTTCGACTAGCGGGAAACTCCTACGAGCAGTACTTC
>TRBV20-1|-|-|13|TRBJ2-7
CSASLGTSYEQYF
TGCAGTGCTAGTTTAGGGACTTCCTACGAGCAGTACTTC
>TRBV29-1|-|TRBD1|13|TRBJ2-7
CSVLFGTGPEQYF
TGCAGCGTTCTTTTTGGGACAGGGCCCGAGCAGTACTTC
>TRBV19|-|-|14|TRBJ1-5
CASSVRGFDQPQHF
TGTGCCAGTAGTGTCAGGGGTTTTGATCAGCCCCAGCATTTT